This TCR beta chain was sequenced for a study of cytomegalovirus exposure and HLA in healthy donors (dated by TCRdb to about 2017). Background on the whole study: An earlier analysis of approximately 600 of the donors reported about 250 Gb of sequence data and approximately 110 million unique TCR beta sequences from about 200 million T cells. The study used immunosequencing to profile the T cell repertoires of approximately 640 subjects and linked those repertoires to cytomegalovirus serostatus. Donor age, sex, ethnicity and CMV serostatus were collected together with the repertoire data. Approximately 300 gigabases of sequencing data and around 80 million unique TCR sequences made up an early release that covered approximately 620 HLA-typed donors. A handful of DR-DQ haplotypes were handled as single units for association and clustering because linkage in the cohort was strong. An earlier analysis of 587 of the donors used high-throughput TCR beta sequencing to judge whether each TCR beta V gene segment behaved as functional or pseudogenic. Besides the first cohort of around 670 subjects, a separate validation cohort made up of over 95 different subjects was used. Both class I and class II loci were covered by HLA typing, at four-digit resolution. Among over 350 genotyped donors of the cohort, an average of around 240,000 unique TCR beta nucleotide sequences were sequenced per donor, roughly 20% of them non-productive. Rather than using new phenotypic data, the later analysis identified candidate immune exposures from TCR beta sequences and from how often those sequences occurred across donors. The genetic ancestry cluster associated with self-reported Caucasian donors included about 84% of the approximately 430 genotyped donors. A later genetic analysis used genome-wide SNP genotypes for about 60% of the roughly 700 donors, treating that subset as a discovery cohort. The number of typed donors differed by locus: about 620-640 for A, B, C, DRB1 and DQB1; 522 for DQA1; around 610 for DPA1; and 450 to 480 for DPB1. All discovery cohort repertoires had been generated on a single sequencing platform. The aim of the study was to test whether cataloging public T cell receptors could identify signatures of past pathogen exposure. A later analysis re-examined previously published TCR beta repertoires from around 670 donors and added high-resolution HLA genotyping to investigate patterns of TCR occurrence. High-throughput TCR immunosequencing, statistical association of individual TCRs with disease status, and machine learning were combined to predict cytomegalovirus infection status. General study outcomes and caveats: Only TCR beta chains were sequenced in this cohort, and the absence of alpha or paired-chain data limited detectable features. Linkage disequilibrium might explain the correlated functional status among segregating V segments, but an unknown experimental factor could not be excluded. Sequencing depth was assumed to be roughly uniform across donors in the presence/absence analyses, though that assumption may not hold. In an earlier analysis of roughly 560 of the donors, most TCR beta V segments were observed in productive rearrangements about 90% or about 30% of the time, broadly matching IMGT annotations. Most TCR sequences were seen in very few donors, while some public TCRs were found in many individuals. The authors suggested that the approach could potentially be generalized to other disease states and immunological phenotypes. Several of the top co-occurrence clusters appeared to be linked to parvovirus B19, influenza, CMV and Epstein-Barr virus, according to a later analysis. A further reported finding was that TCR beta sequences accurately predicted the HLA-A and HLA-B alleles for most subjects in the first cohort. The sequencing pipeline was judged likely to have produced a cluster of highly shared sequence variants as a technical artifact. In a later analysis, most CMV-associated TCR beta chains were found to appear HLA-restricted, with HLA associations seemingly driven largely by CMV exposure. Because some donors lacked HLA typing at each locus, the association tests relied only on the typed subset. In a later analysis, HLA-associated TCR beta chains were found to be more clonally expanded and to have lower generation probabilities than equally common non-associated chains. A later genetic analysis associated a missense DCLRE1C variant with V-gene and J-gene trimming of TCR beta chains, and an independent cohort replicated the association. A later analysis associated some 17,000 TCR beta sequences with specific HLA alleles at a false discovery rate of 0.05. Over 15 rarely observed V segments, including chromosome 9 orphons, were excluded from the earlier analysis of some 590 of the donors because counts were too low. Immune exposure information for the cohort was limited to CMV serostatus. In both the original and validation cohorts, the classifier was reported to diagnose cytomegalovirus status with high specificity and sensitivity. A later genetic analysis reported fewer N-insertions in productive TCRs among donors in an Asian-associated ancestry cluster than the roughly 640-donor mean. Assigning TCR associations to individual alleles was difficult when HLA alleles, especially DR and DQ, strongly co-occurred. A total of some 180 TCR beta chains were listed by the study as associated with cytomegalovirus. In a later analysis, the rate of TCR association differed among HLA loci, with DRB1 alleles having the most associated TCRs and HLA-C alleles having the fewest. Three of the identified cytomegalovirus-associated TCR beta chains were confirmed in vitro to be specific for cytomegalovirus antigens.

The library was built by means of the immunoSEQ multiplex PCR assay. The multiplex PCR relied on a mix of 60 forward primers for TCR Vbeta segments and 13 reverse primers for TCR Jbeta segments. Amplification of the CDR3 region of rearranged TCR beta genes was performed with a multiplex PCR assay on genomic DNA. On the Illumina HiSeq System, the amplified TCR beta libraries were sequenced as 87-base-pair reads. Per the authors' processing: A later analysis counted some 74 million unique TCR beta chains across the 650 to 700 repertoires, and roughly 10 million of these chains were shared by at least two donors. To remove PCR and sequencing errors, raw reads were error-corrected and collapsed into unique sequences using a nearest-neighbor algorithm that merged closely related sequences. CDR3 sequences were aligned to IMGT reference sequences to assign V, D and J gene segments. For a sequence to be retained, a match of at least six nucleotides was required to both a V gene segment and a J gene segment. A rearrangement was called productive if the CDR3 had no stop codons and remained in frame with V and J, and every other rearrangement was called non-productive. Following IMGT convention, CDR3 was defined as the stretch from the second conserved V-encoded cysteine to the conserved J-encoded phenylalanine. The earlier analysis of approximately 590 of the donors excluded any sequence lacking an unambiguous match to a single V gene segment. In an earlier analysis of a few hundred of the donors, a V segment was called functional when productive rearrangements were above 56.7%, and segregating when the standard deviation between donors exceeded 5%. A statistical classification framework was developed to diagnose cytomegalovirus status using the catalog of TCR beta chain sequences. A later analysis assigned V and J genes by comparing TCR nucleotide sequences with IMGT/GENE-DB human TR gene sequences. Using the TCRdist pipeline, a later analysis assigned CDR3 sequences along with most-parsimonious VDJ recombination scenarios. A later analysis defined each TCR beta chain by its CDR3 amino acid sequence plus V-gene family, and excluded reads lacking a unique V-gene family. In a later analysis, a few hundred highly shared, low-generation-probability nucleotide sequences were removed to address suspected cross-contamination and a sequencing artifact. In a later analysis, a clonal expansion index for each public chain was calculated from normalized within-repertoire ranks of inferred template counts. Generation probabilities in a later analysis came from a VDJ recombination model fitted to out-of-frame rearrangements, and those results were checked against IGoR. Hypergeometric tests were used in a later analysis to score TCR-TCR, TCR-HLA and TCR-CMV co-occurrence, with a repertoire-size bias correction applied to the TCR pairs. False discovery rates were estimated in a later analysis by permuting HLA or CMV assignments 20 times. In a later analysis, co-occurring TCRs were grouped with DBSCAN, and TCRdist sequence similarity was added when clustering was performed within HLA-allele-positive subsets. Repertoires with fewer than 30,000 or more than 120,000 public chains, plus five repertoires with anomalous nucleotide sharing, were excluded from co-occurrence clustering. In its TCRdb copy, this immuneACCESS table keeps in-frame sequences only and misses some clones. Where compared with another copy, unresolved V genes explain less than half of these, and the others have no known cause. That table is the source of V, J and clone size, and D and trimming were worked out from the DNA. The sample data list tens of thousands of clones, and roughly 80% of these were observed just once. The top ten constitute 2.5% to 3% of the sample.

Concerning this clone itself: Its antigen is unknown. Base qualities are not recorded, but no much larger clone differs from it by a single base.

The cohort was made up of about 670 healthy bone marrow donors. All cohort members were sampled while nominally healthy, although unrecorded immune exposures were likely present. The donor was CMV seronegative and belonged to the group of 352 seronegative cohort members. A peripheral blood sample was provided by each donor, and peripheral blood mononuclear cells were used for TCR beta sequencing. Genomic DNA extraction from the blood cell samples was performed with the Qiagen DNeasy Blood Extraction Kit. The receptor was derived from a woman aged 25 to 39 in good health and CMV-seronegative. Sequenced sample: PBMCs.

The bases are TGCGCCAGCAGTGGGGCCCATGCCGGGGAGCTGTTTTTT. Its translation is CASSGAHAGELFF. The rearrangement joined TRBV10-1 to TRBJ2-2; there is no confident call for the D gene. Based on the germline V gene (reference sequence), the CDR1 and CDR2 sequences are WNHNN and SYGVQD. The CDR3 has 13 amino acids, counting the end cysteine and phenylalanine. Just CDR3 DNA is preserved here, 39 bases in frame from base 1. V drops 4 bases and J drops 6 bases, leaving 9 bases in between.